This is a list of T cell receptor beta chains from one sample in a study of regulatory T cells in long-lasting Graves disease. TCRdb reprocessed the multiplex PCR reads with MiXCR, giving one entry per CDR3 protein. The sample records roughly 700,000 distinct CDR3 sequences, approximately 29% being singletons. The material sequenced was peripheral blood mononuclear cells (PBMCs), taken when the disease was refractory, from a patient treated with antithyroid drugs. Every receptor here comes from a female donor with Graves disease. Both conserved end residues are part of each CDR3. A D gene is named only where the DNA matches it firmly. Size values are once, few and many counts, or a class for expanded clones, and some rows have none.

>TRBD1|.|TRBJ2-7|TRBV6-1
CASSIDRGNEQYF
TGTGCCAGCAGTATAGACAGGGGGAACGAGCAGTACTTC
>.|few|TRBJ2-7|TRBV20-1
CSARELGGGIAYEQYF
TGCAGTGCTAGAGAGCTGGGAGGAGGGATAGCCTACGAGCAGTACTTC
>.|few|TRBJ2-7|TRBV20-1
CSAKPGNSYEQYF
TGCAGTGCCAAGCCAGGCAACTCCTACGAGCAGTACTTC
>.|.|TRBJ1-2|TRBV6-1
CASRDNRAPGYTF
TGTGCCAGCAGGGATAACAGGGCTCCGGGCTACACCTTC
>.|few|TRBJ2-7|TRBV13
CASSPQAGNYEQYF
TGTGCCAGCAGCCCCCAGGCGGGCAACTACGAGCAGTACTTC
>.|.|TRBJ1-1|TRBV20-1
CSARGVGGGAEAFF
TGCAGTGCTAGAGGCGTGGGGGGAGGGGCTGAAGCTTTCTTT
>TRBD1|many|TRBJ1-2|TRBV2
CAAGGGTKDGGYTF
TGTGCTGCAGGGGGGGGGACGAAGGATGGTGGCTACACCTTC
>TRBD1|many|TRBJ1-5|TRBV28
CASSFPDRVQPQHF
TGTGCCAGCAGTTTCCCCGACAGGGTACAGCCCCAGCATTTT
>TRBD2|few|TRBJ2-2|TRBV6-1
CASTPRGLGITGELFF
TGTGCCAGCACTCCCCGGGGACTAGGAATAACCGGGGAGCTGTTTTTT
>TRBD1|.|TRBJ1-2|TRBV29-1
CSVERRTGLYGYTF
TGCAGCGTTGAACGAAGGACAGGCCTCTATGGCTACACCTTC
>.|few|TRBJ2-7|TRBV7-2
CASSLTLGQGSYEQYF
TGTGCCAGCAGTTTAACGCTGGGGCAGGGATCCTACGAGCAGTACTTC
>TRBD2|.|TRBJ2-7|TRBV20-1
CSASSGSAFYEQYF
TGCAGTGCTAGTAGCGGGAGTGCCTTTTACGAGCAGTACTTC
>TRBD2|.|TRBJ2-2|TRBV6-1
CASISWLAVGTGELFF
TGTGCCAGCATCTCGTGGCTAGCGGTGGGCACCGGGGAGCTGTTTTTT
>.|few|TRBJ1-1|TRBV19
CATKRAANTEAFF
TGTGCCACTAAAAGGGCGGCGAACACTGAAGCTTTCTTT
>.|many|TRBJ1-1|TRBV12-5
CASGFGMNTEAFF
TGTGCTAGTGGTTTTGGGATGAACACTGAAGCTTTCTTT
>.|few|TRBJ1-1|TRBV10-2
CASSLRGEDTEAFF
TGCGCCAGCAGCCTGAGAGGGGAGGATACTGAAGCTTTCTTT
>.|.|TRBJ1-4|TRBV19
CATTGGRPEKLFF
TGTGCCACTACAGGAGGACGCCCCGAAAAACTGTTTTTT
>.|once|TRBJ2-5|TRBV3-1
CASSETSDRRLETQYF
TGTGCCAGCAGCGAAACGTCGGACCGACGTCTGGAGACCCAGTACTTC
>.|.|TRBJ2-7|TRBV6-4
CASSDIREVRGNSYEQYF
TGTGCCAGCAGTGACATACGGGAGGTCAGGGGTAATTCCTACGAGCAGTACTTC
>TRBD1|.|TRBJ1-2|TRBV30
CAWSVLSRGHGYTF
TGTGCCTGGAGTGTACTATCTAGGGGGCATGGCTACACCTTC
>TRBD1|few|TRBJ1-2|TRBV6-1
CASSGQGTDYGYTF
TGTGCCAGCAGCGGACAGGGGACAGACTATGGCTACACCTTC
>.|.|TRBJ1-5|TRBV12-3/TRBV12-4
CASRGDEGSQPQHF
TGTGCCAGCAGAGGGGATGAGGGGAGTCAGCCCCAGCATTTT
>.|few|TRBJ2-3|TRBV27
CASRMNTDTQYF
TGTGCCAGCAGGATGAACACAGATACGCAGTATTTT
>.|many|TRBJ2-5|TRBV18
CASSPQETQYF
TGTGCCAGCAGCCCACAAGAGACCCAGTACTTC
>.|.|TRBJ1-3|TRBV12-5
CASGLVRSFSGNTIYF
TGTGCTAGTGGTTTGGTACGCAGCTTCTCTGGAAACACCATATATTTT
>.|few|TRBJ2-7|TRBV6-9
CASSYHRSGGSYEQYF
TGTGCCAGCAGTTACCATCGGTCAGGGGGGTCCTACGAGCAGTACTTC
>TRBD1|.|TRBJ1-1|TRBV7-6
CASSLLHRGNTEAFF
TGTGCCAGCAGCTTATTGCACAGGGGGAACACTGAAGCTTTCTTT
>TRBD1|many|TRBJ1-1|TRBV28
CASNAGGLNTEAFF
TGTGCCAGCAACGCAGGGGGCCTGAACACTGAAGCTTTCTTT
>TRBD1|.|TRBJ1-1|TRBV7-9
CASSQATDRGVLLTTEAFF
TGTGCCAGCAGTCAAGCCACAGACAGGGGAGTGTTGTTGACCACTGAAGCTTTCTTT
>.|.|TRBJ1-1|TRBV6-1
CASSPGWLSTEAFF
TGTGCCAGCAGTCCCGGGTGGCTGAGCACTGAAGCTTTCTTT
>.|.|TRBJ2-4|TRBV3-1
CASSDDKAKNIQYF
TGTGCCAGCAGCGACGACAAGGCCAAAAACATTCAGTACTTC
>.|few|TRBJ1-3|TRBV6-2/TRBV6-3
CASSYMVPGRSGNTIYF
TGTGCCAGCAGTTATATGGTACCGGGACGCTCTGGAAACACCATATATTTT
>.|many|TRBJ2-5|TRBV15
CATSRDVETQYF
TGTGCCACCAGCAGAGATGTGGAGACCCAGTACTTC
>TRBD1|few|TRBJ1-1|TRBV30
CAWSLQGEYTEAFF
TGTGCCTGGAGTCTCCAGGGGGAGTACACTGAAGCTTTCTTT
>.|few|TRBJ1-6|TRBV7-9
CASSLGRVARNSPLHF
TGTGCCAGCAGCTTAGGGAGGGTAGCACGGAATTCACCCCTCCACTTT
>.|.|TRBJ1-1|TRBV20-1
CSARGRATEAFF
TGCAGTGCTAGAGGCAGGGCTACTGAAGCTTTCTTT
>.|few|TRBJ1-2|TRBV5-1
CASSLASQKNREVYGYTF
TGCGCCAGCAGCTTGGCTAGTCAGAAAAACAGGGAGGTCTATGGCTACACCTTC
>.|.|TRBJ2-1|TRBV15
CATSRDRRGGYNEQFF
TGTGCCACCAGCAGAGATCGTCGGGGAGGCTACAATGAGCAGTTCTTC
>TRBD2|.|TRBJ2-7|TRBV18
CASSLLAAYEQYF
TGTGCCAGCTCACTCCTAGCGGCCTACGAGCAGTACTTC
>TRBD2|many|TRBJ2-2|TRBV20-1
CSARDVTSGSVTGELFF
TGCAGTGCTAGAGATGTTACTAGCGGGAGCGTCACCGGGGAGCTGTTTTTT
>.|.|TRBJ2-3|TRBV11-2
CASSLRQSTDTQYF
TGTGCCAGCAGCTTGAGACAAAGCACAGATACGCAGTATTTT
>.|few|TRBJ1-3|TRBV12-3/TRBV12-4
CASTLVGNTIYF
TGTGCCAGCACCCTCGTTGGGAACACCATATATTTT
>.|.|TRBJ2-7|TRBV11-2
CASSLVGGVYEQYF
TGTGCCAGCAGCTTAGTGGGCGGAGTCTACGAGCAGTACTTC
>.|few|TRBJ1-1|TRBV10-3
CAISEHMNTEAFF
TGTGCCATCAGTGAGCATATGAACACTGAAGCTTTCTTT
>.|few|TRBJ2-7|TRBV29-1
CSVETGPYEQYF
TGCAGCGTGGAGACGGGGCCCTACGAGCAGTACTTC
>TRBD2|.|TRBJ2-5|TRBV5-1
CASREGNGLQTQYF
TGCGCCAGCCGGGAGGGGAACGGTCTGCAGACCCAGTACTTC
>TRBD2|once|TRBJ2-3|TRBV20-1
CSARDTGGPTDTQYF
TGCAGTGCTAGAGATACGGGAGGGCCCACAGATACGCAGTATTTT
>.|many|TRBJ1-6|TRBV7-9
CASSLGSGRNSPLHF
TGTGCCAGCAGCTTAGGGAGCGGACGGAATTCACCCCTCCACTTT
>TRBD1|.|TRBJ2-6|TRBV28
CASSQQGVGANVLTF
TGTGCCAGCTCCCAACAGGGGGTCGGGGCCAACGTCCTGACTTTC
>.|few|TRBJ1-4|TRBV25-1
CASRNQGVDEKLFF
TGTGCCAGCAGAAATCAGGGAGTTGATGAAAAACTGTTTTTT
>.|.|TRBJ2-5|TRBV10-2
CASSDGGGGSVETQYF
TGCGCCAGCAGTGACGGGGGAGGGGGCTCTGTGGAGACCCAGTACTTC
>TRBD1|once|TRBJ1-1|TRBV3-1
CASSQQGGRTEAFF
TGTGCCAGCAGCCAACAGGGGGGCAGGACTGAAGCTTTCTTT
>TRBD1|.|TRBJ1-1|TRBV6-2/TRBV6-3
CASKFRDRGWGFF
TGTGCCAGCAAGTTCCGGGACAGAGGTTGGGGTTTCTTT
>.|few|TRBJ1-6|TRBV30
CAWRRINSPLHF
TGTGCCTGGAGACGAATTAATTCACCCCTCCACTTT
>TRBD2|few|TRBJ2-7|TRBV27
CASRMAGGPGEQYF
TGTGCCAGCAGAATGGCGGGAGGGCCGGGGGAGCAGTACTTC
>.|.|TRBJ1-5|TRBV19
CASNMISNQPQHF
TGTGCCAGTAATATGATTAGCAATCAGCCCCAGCATTTT